The T cell receptor (beta chain) under discussion was sequenced for a study of shared clonotypes between healthy human individuals. Study background: The donors, a couple of women and a few men, were aged 18 to 49.

The table lists this clone with a few counts. Unsorted material relied on about 90 million PBMCs as the source of genomic DNA. On ten immunoSEQ deep assay plates, unsorted PBMC DNA was sequenced. Some clones are missing from TCRdb's copy, which holds only in-frame ones; the method was immunoSEQ multiplex PCR. This sample has roughly 500,000 clones, with about 85% found just once. The CDR3 loop spans 15 amino acids. V gave up 0 bases and J gave up 5 bases; unmatched junction bases: 3. Germline V gene sequence: CDR1 LNHNV, CDR2 YYDKDF (reference sequence). The sequencing sample was made of PBMCs. This chain connects TRBV15 to TRBJ1-5, with 8 bases aligning to TRBD1. The receptor was derived from a woman in her forties in good health. Some clones in this sample may be carry-over from other donors' samples. CDR3 nucleotides: TGTGCCACCAGCAGAGATTCGGACAGGGATCAGCCCCAGCATTTT. Protein: CATSRDSDRDQPQHF.